The text below deals with one TCR beta chain. This sample is part of a study of blood T cell repertoires in COVID-19. Background on the study: From the United States, Italy and Spain came samples of acute and convalescent COVID-19. PBMCs, B-cell-depleted T cells, or T cells were the source of the cDNA or gDNA that made up the material.

Trimming stripped 4 bases from V and 0 bases from J, with 14 bases between. There are 16 residues in the CDR3. The germline V gene has CDR1 MNHEY and CDR2 SVGAGI. Original data processing: Amplifying reference gene primers gave estimates of nucleated cell counts. Some clones are missing from TCRdb's copy, which holds only in-frame ones; the method was immunoSEQ multiplex PCR. Clone size and V and J calls were adopted from that table, with D and trimming inferred from the DNA. The data hold approximately 210,000 clones, with 88% observed a single time. The sample was peripheral blood. The V gene is TRBV6-5, the J gene TRBJ2-3, with D uncertain. The receptor was derived from a man aged 65-85 years with acute or convalescent COVID-19. In DNA form, the CDR3 reads TGTGCCAGCAGTTCCCACCCTATATCTAGCACAGATACGCAGTATTTT. This encodes CASSSHPISSTDTQYF.